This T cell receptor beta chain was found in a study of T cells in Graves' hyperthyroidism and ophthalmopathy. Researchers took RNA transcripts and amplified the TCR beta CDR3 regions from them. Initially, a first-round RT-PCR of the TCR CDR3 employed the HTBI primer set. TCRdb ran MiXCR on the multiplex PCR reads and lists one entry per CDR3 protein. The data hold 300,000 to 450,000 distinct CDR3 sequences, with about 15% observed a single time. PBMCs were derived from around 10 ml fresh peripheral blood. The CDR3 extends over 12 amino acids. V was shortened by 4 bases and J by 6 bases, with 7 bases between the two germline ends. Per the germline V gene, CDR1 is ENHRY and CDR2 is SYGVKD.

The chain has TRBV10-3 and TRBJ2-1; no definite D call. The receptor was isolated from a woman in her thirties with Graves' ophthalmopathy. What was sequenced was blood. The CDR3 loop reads CAISVESNEQFF. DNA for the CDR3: TGTGCCATCAGTGTTGAGTCCAATGAGCAGTTCTTC.